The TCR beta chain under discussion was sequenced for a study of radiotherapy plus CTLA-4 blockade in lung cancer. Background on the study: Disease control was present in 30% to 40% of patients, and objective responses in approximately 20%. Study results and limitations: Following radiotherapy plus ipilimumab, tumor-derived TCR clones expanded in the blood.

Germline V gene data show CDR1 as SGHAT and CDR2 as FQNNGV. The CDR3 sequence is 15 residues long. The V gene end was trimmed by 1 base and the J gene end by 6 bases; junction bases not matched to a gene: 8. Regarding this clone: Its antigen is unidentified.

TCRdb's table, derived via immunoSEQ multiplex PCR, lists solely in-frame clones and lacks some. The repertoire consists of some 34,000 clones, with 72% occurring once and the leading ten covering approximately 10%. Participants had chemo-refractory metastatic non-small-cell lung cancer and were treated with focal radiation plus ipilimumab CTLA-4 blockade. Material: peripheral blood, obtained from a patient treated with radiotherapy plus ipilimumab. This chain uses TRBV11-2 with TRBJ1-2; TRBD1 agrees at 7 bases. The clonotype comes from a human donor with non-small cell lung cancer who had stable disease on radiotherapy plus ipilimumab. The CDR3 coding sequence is TGTGCCAGCAGCTTAGGGGCAGGGGGGATCGATGGCTACACCTTC. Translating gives CASSLGAGGIDGYTF.